Below are 3 T cell receptor beta chains sequenced from a single sample in a study of cytomegalovirus exposure and HLA in healthy donors. Vbeta (60) and Jbeta (13) primers were used in the PCR. This table comes from immunoSEQ multiplex PCR, and its TCRdb copy is limited to in-frame clones, with some not included. Of fewer than 250,000 clones in the sample, 76% are singletons; the top ten hold around 0.63%. Sequencing was performed on PBMCs. These receptor sequences come from a man between 18 and 29 years old in good health and CMV-seronegative.

The chain couples TRBV4-2 to TRBJ2-7; D perhaps matches TRBD2 (5 bases). The CDR3 is 18 amino acids. Looked up from germline, CDR1 is LGHNA and CDR2 is YNFKEQ. Trimming removed 2 bases from V and 3 bases from J, with 23 bases in between. The CDR3 DNA reads TGTGCCAGCAGCCAAACCCTAGGTATCGGAGGAGTGGGCTACGAGCAGTACTTC. Translated: CASSQTLGIGGVGYEQYF.

V gene TRBV30 combines with J gene TRBJ2-3; the D gene is possibly TRBD2 (6 bases). The germline V and J ends were trimmed by 3 bases and 10 bases, with 14 bases remaining between them. CDR3 length: 12 residues. Per the germline V gene, CDR1 is GTSNPN and CDR2 is SVGIG (reference sequence). The chain's CDR3 is CAWSGPGGAQYF. Written as DNA, the CDR3 is TGTGCCTGGAGCGGACCCGGGGGAGCGCAGTATTTT.

V usage is TRBV4-1 and J usage is TRBJ1-1; TRBD1 matches 10 bases. Trimming removed 3 bases from V and 12 bases from J; junction bases left unmatched: 10. Looked up from germline, CDR1 is MGHRA and CDR2 is YSYEKL. The CDR3 contains 14 residues. The CDR3 spells CASSQTLTGGWTFF. The CDR3 DNA reads TGCGCCAGCAGCCAGACGCTGACAGGGGGCTGGACTTTCTTT.